One T cell receptor (beta chain) is described in this entry. No antigen is known for it. Base quality data are lacking; no much larger clone is found one base away. Other DNA sequences of this sample code for an identical CDR3. The data were obtained in a study of shared clonotypes between healthy human individuals (dated by TCRdb to the early 2020s). Study-level background: The cohort included a few men and a couple of women between 18 and 49 years of age. The study deeply sequenced blood TCR repertoires of about 5 healthy adults to estimate repertoire size and the extent of clonotype sharing between individuals. To increase sequencing depth and limit assay-specific biases, TCR repertoire library preparation and sequencing were carried out by different laboratories using diverse techniques. Between about 0.8 and 9.5 billion PBMCs per donor were obtained by leukapheresis. General conclusions and limits of the study: The small number of donors limited the genetic and exposure-history diversity represented. Based on pairwise subsampling, the degree of clonotype sharing among donors was expected to be affected by sequencing depth. Sampling was restricted to blood, and TCR repertoires in tissue are likely to differ from TCR repertoires in blood.

Using the deep immunoSEQ assay, multiplex PCR amplified TCR CDR3 regions from genomic DNA. Genomic DNA extracted from each cell subset was distributed evenly over all wells of several immunoSEQ 96-well plates, and each plate served as one replicate. For unsorted PBMC, around 0.3 ug genomic DNA, equal to 25,000 to 35,000 T cell genomes, was loaded into each replicate PCR. Unsorted PBMC genomic DNA was sequenced across ten immunoSEQ deep assay plates. Purified libraries were measured with a Qubit 3.0 fluorometer, size-checked on a Bioanalyzer 2100, and measured again with the KAPA Library Quantification kit. Every immunoSEQ 96-well plate was sequenced on a separate single-read 150-cycle Illumina NextSeq 550 flow cell. Turning to the authors' computational methods: The immunoSEQ output contained only junctional sequences without quality scores, so filtering could not match that applied to full-length reads. To assign V/J genes and CDR3, sequences were annotated against IMGT germline references using PyIR, a Python wrapper for IgBLAST v1.9. Reads were removed for weak V/J assignments (E-value above 1e-6), missing CDR3, stop codons, out-of-frame junctions, or ambiguous translated residues. A V3J clonotype was defined by an identical inferred V gene, J gene, and CDR3 amino acid sequence. Percentage overlap between repertoires was computed as shared unique clonotypes divided by the size of the smaller repertoire. RTK rarefaction, the Chao1 estimator, and Recon v2.1 estimates of unobserved clonotypes were used to assess repertoire richness. This is the immuneACCESS table as TCRdb keeps it, with only in-frame sequences that have V and J called. A part of the clones is gone; compared with another copy, unresolved V genes explain less than half, and the rest is unexplained. The V and J calls and clone size were taken over from that table, and D and trimming were inferred from the DNA. For this sample there are roughly 500,000 clones; around 78% appear just once. The ten largest clonotypes hold 10% to 15% of the sample.

The germline V gene encodes CDR1 SQVTM and CDR2 ANQGSEA. Including the terminal cysteine and phenylalanine, the CDR3 comprises 14 residues. Just the 42-base CDR3 DNA is kept, in frame starting at base 1. Healthy HIV-negative adults with no recently reported acute infections or vaccinations were included as donors. Every donor was a Caucasian adult living in Nashville, Tennessee, USA. In the unsorted samples, 70 million to 95 million PBMCs were counted, and genomic DNA was extracted using the QIAamp DNA Blood Mini kit. Blood was collected by leukapheresis, and PBMCs were isolated by Ficoll-Histopaque density gradient centrifugation and then cryopreserved in liquid nitrogen vapor phase.

The rearranged segments are TRBV29-1 and TRBJ2-7; TRBD2 matches 11 bases in the middle. This TCR came from a woman between 40 and 55 years old in good health. Some clones in this sample may be carry-over from other donors' samples. Sequenced input: PBMCs. Here the CDR3 is given as CSAGTSGLAYEQYF. The nucleotides read TGCAGTGCCGGGACTAGCGGATTGGCCTACGAGCAGTACTTC.